This T cell receptor (beta chain) was documented in a study of blood T cell repertoires in COVID-19 (dated by TCRdb to between 2020 and 2021). As for the study more broadly: Samples from collaborators originated in the United States, Italy and Spain and spanned both the acute and convalescent phases of COVID-19. The prospective study material was composed of cDNA or gDNA derived from T cells, B-cell-depleted T cells, or PBMCs. Subjects who had been exposed to COVID-19, were actively infected with it, or had recovered from it provided the deeply sampled blood TCRbeta repertoires that made up the dataset. The repertoires were made available in a free public database intended to serve as a resource for research on the immune response to SARS-CoV-2. Samples were obtained from the ongoing ImmuneRACE study (first 160 participants) and from roughly 1,300 subjects provided by 6 global collaborators. Nearly every sample came with metadata listing a de-identified subject ID, COVID-19 status, age in years and sex. Where available, HLA class I and class II types were obtained from metadata supplied by the sample provider rather than from assay-based typing. Overall study results and their limits: The quantity of clinical and demographic metadata differed by source and by participant and was supplied without curation.

Participants in the prospective study were enrolled through a virtual design, were aged roughly 18 to 90 years, and lived in approximately 24 United States geographic areas. To assign participants to cohorts, the prospective study relied on clinical history that participants themselves reported in a screening survey and a study questionnaire. Recovered participants in ImmuneRACE Cohort 3 were defined as having two consecutive negative NP/OP PCR tests, clearance from a healthcare professional, or resolution of symptoms. Each participant in the prospective study had whole blood, serum and a nasopharyngeal or oropharyngeal swab collected by mobile phlebotomists. Prospective study participants could optionally give additional blood draws and questionnaires over an approximately 2-month period. Before DNA extraction, blood samples from the prospective study were shipped at room temperature or frozen.

Reading the germline V gene gives CDR1 ENHRY and CDR2 SYGVKD. CDR3 length: 14 amino acids, cysteine to phenylalanine. The read is trimmed to its CDR3 DNA, 42 bases read in frame from base 1. Compared with germline, V lacks 8 bases and J lacks 1 base; bases without a gene match: 7. The immunoSEQ Assay, a bias-controlled multiplex PCR, was used to amplify TCRbeta CDR3 regions from genomic DNA. The study's own analysis went as follows. Nucleated cell counts per sample were estimated from amplification of reference gene primers within the assay. To quantify the absolute abundance of each unique TCRbeta CDR3 rearrangement, sequence reads were collapsed and filtered. Productive Simpson clonality was computed per sample as the square root of Simpson's diversity index over productive rearrangements. TCRdb mirrors the immuneACCESS table, restricted to in-frame sequences. Some clones are absent from its copies; in checked studies, under half trace to an unresolved V gene, and the reason for the others is unknown. V, J and clone size were drawn from that table, and D and trimming were deduced from the DNA. This sample is represented by roughly 300,000 clones; approximately 84% of them were singletons. The ten largest clones add up to approximately 0.93% of the sample.

As regards this clone: This clone's antigen is unknown. Within one base of it there is no much larger clone, and no base qualities were kept.

The sample consisted of PBMCs or T cells enriched from blood (not recorded which). The sequence came from a woman aged 30 to 39 who had recovered from COVID-19. This receptor chain uses TRBV10-3 and TRBJ2-7; the central 8 bases match TRBD1. This receptor carries the CDR3 CAIGDRGRSYEQYF. The bases read TGTGCCATCGGAGACAGGGGTCGGTCCTACGAGCAGTACTTC.